These 25 T cell receptor beta chains originate from one sample sequenced in a study of human T cells and chemical hapten exposure. Sample treatment: therapeutic diphenylcyclopropenone sensitization with weekly scalp DPC. In the library, unique molecular identifiers were attached to individual cDNA molecules. One entry per CDR3 protein, called by TCRdb with MiXCR from the reads. In the table there are 1,500 to 2,000 distinct CDR3 sequences, about 53% of which are singletons. Sequences were derived from whole blood, sampled before DPC sensitization or 2, 6, or about 24 weeks after (not recorded which). These receptors all stem from an adult with alopecia areata. Some clones in this sample may be carry-over from other donors' samples. This table probably holds off-target reads from a library built for another chain.

The CDR3: CASSQLRGDTQYF. The CDR3 DNA is TGCGCCAGCAGCCAATTAAGGGGAGATACGCAGTATTTT. The rearrangement joins TRBV4-3 to TRBJ2-3; D is possibly TRBD1 (5 bases). The CDR3 is 13 residues long. V lost 2 bases and J lost 5, with 8 bases in between. Germline V gene data show CDR1 as LGHNA and CDR2 as YSLEER.

V is TRBV7-3 and J is TRBJ2-1, with 13 bases aligning to TRBD2. This CDR3 contains 14 residues. Losses at the gene ends were 5 bases for V and 11 bases for J; bases not matched to a gene: 6. CDR1 and CDR2 (germline): SGHTA, FQGTGA. Written as DNA, the CDR3 is TGTGCCAGCAGCCAGGGACTAGCGGGGCCTCAGCAGTTCTTC. It codes for CASSQGLAGPQQFF.

There are a few counts of this clonotype. The V and J genes are TRBV5-1 and TRBJ2-3, with TRBD1 matching 7 bases. In germline, CDR1 is SGHRS, CDR2 YFSETQ. This CDR3 has 18 amino acids. Germline trimming cut 0 bases from V and 2 bases from J; bases unmatched to any gene: 12. The CDR3 region is CASSLARDSREYTDTQYF. For the CDR3, the DNA is TGCGCCAGCAGCTTGGCCCGGGACAGCCGAGAGTACACAGATACGCAGTATTTT.

This chain connects TRBV7-7 to TRBJ2-5; D might be TRBD1 or TRBD2, each matching 5 bases. Trimming removed 2 bases at V and 2 bases at J, with 12 bases between. This CDR3 contains 15 residues. The V gene's germline CDR1 is SSHAT and CDR2 FNYEAQ (reference sequence). The chain's CDR3 is CASSLSGAGQETQYF. CDR3 coding DNA: TGTGCCAGCAGCTTATCCGGGGCAGGACAAGAGACCCAGTACTTC.

The CDR3 DNA is TGTGCCAGCAGTGATAGAGCAGTCTCCAGGACTAGCACAGATACGCAGTATTTT. Protein sequence: CASSDRAVSRTSTDTQYF. The J gene is TRBJ2-3, the V gene TRBV6-1, with D tentatively TRBD2 (5 bases). CDR3 length: 18 amino acids. Looked up from germline, CDR1 is MNHNS and CDR2 is SASEGT. Trimming pared 3 bases from V and 0 bases from J, leaving 19 bases between.

V gene TRBV7-9 combines with J gene TRBJ1-1, with D possibly matching TRBD1 (5 bases). The CDR3 consists of 12 residues. Trimming removed 3 bases from V and 6 bases from J, with 8 bases in between. The germline V gene encodes CDR1 SEHNR and CDR2 FQNEAQ (reference sequence). CDR3 loop: CASSFGDSEAFF. The CDR3 nucleotides are TGTGCCAGCAGCTTTGGGGACTCTGAAGCTTTCTTT.

This clonotype was seen a few times. The chain uses TRBV28 and TRBJ2-7; TRBD2 is a possible D gene (6 bases). Looked up from germline, CDR1 is MDHEN and CDR2 is SYDVKM. The CDR3 is 12 amino acids. V lost 7 bases to trimming and J lost 4 bases, with 11 bases between them. Here the CDR3 reads CASTYGGYEQYF. The CDR3 DNA follows: TGTGCCAGCACATACGGAGGGTACGAGCAGTACTTC.

The chain links TRBV7-2 to TRBJ2-5; 9 nucleotides match TRBD1. Germline CDR1 is SGHTA and CDR2 is FQGNSA. The CDR3 is 18 residues long. V dropped 3 bases and J dropped 5; count of bases not matched to a gene: 16. The CDR3 bases are TGTGCCAGCAGCTTCGACACTCCCCGGGACAGGGTGTATGAGACCCAGTACTTC. It encodes CASSFDTPRDRVYETQYF.

The V gene is TRBV10-3, the J gene TRBJ2-7; 7 nucleotides match TRBD2. Germline lookup yields CDR1 ENHRY and CDR2 SYGVKD. With 0 bases clipped from V and 0 bases from J, the junction kept 11 bases outside the gene matches. This CDR3 is built from 18 residues. In nucleotides, the CDR3 is TGTGCCATCAGTGAGTCCCTGCGGCGGGGGTTATACTCCTACGAGCAGTACTTC. It encodes CAISESLRRGLYSYEQYF.

The V gene is TRBV4-2, the J gene TRBJ2-1; D uncertain. Germline CDR1 and CDR2: LGHNA and YNFKEQ. There are 15 residues in the CDR3. With 0 bases removed from V and 7 bases from J, the gap between germline ends came to 13 bases. The CDR3 spells CASSQDDPGFNEQFF. CDR3 bases: TGTGCCAGCAGCCAAGATGATCCGGGTTTTAATGAGCAGTTCTTC.

The chain has TRBV11-2 and TRBJ2-7; D is undetermined. CDR3 size: 15 residues. The germline V and J ends were trimmed by 1 base and 4 bases, with 14 bases remaining between them. Germline CDR1 SGHAT, CDR2 FQNNGV. The CDR3 protein is CASSLGALGSYEQYF. CDR3 DNA sequence: TGTGCCAGCAGCTTAGGGGCCCTGGGAAGTTACGAGCAGTACTTC.

The J gene is TRBJ2-5, the V gene TRBV29-1, with D unclear. Germline V CDR1 and CDR2: SQVTM, ANQGSEA. The CDR3 is made up of 13 amino acids. V was pared by 7 bases and J by 4 bases, with 16 bases between. Here the CDR3 DNA reads TGCAGCGCCGCCCGGGTTATGGTAGAGACCCAGTACTTC. This gives the protein CSAARVMVETQYF.

The chain uses TRBV5-1 and TRBJ2-7, with D possibly called TRBD1 or TRBD2 (5 bases each). The germline V gene has CDR1 SGHRS and CDR2 YFSETQ. V was cut by 3 bases and J by 4 bases, with 11 bases left in between. CDR3 length: 13 residues. The CDR3 bases are TGCGCCAGCAGCTGGGACGGGACGTACGAGCAGTACTTC. As protein: CASSWDGTYEQYF.

This sequence joins TRBV6-2 or TRBV6-3 and TRBJ2-3; D ambiguous. Germline V gene sequence: CDR1 MNHEY, CDR2 SVGEGT. The CDR3 covers 14 residues. V lost 5 bases to trimming and J lost 0 bases, with 9 bases between them. The CDR3 protein is CASSKWASTDTQYF. The CDR3 DNA reads TGTGCCAGCAGTAAGTGGGCTAGCACAGATACGCAGTATTTT.

The rearrangement uses TRBV5-4 and TRBJ2-1; D tentatively reads TRBD1 or TRBD2 (5 bases each). The germline V gene encodes CDR1 SGHNT and CDR2 YYREEE (reference sequence). V was cut by 4 bases and J by 5 bases, with 19 bases left in between. The CDR3 loop spans 16 amino acids. CDR3 DNA sequence: TGTGCCAGCAGCCAGGGCGGTGGCGCGGGCGACAATGAGCAGTTCTTC. Translating it yields CASSQGGGAGDNEQFF.

This chain links TRBV7-9 with TRBJ2-7; 8 bases fit TRBD1. Germline V lookup: CDR1 SEHNR, CDR2 FQNEAQ (reference sequence). The length of the CDR3 is 16 residues. The V gene end was trimmed by 5 bases and the J gene end by 1 base; junction bases not matched to a gene: 10. Here the CDR3 DNA reads TGTGCCAGCAGCCCCCAGACAGGGGCGTTGTCCTACGAGCAGTACTTC. It codes for CASSPQTGALSYEQYF.

V usage is TRBV6-5 and J usage is TRBJ1-1; 8 nucleotides line up with TRBD1. After removal of 5 bases from V and 0 bases from J, the junction contained 5 bases not matched to a gene. This CDR3 contains 15 residues. Looked up from germline, CDR1 is MNHEY and CDR2 is SVGAGI. This chain's CDR3 is CASSLLGQVNTEAFF. DNA of the CDR3: TGTGCCAGCAGTCTCCTGGGACAGGTGAACACTGAAGCTTTCTTT.

By frequency in the sample, this clonotype is large. V usage is TRBV20-1 and J usage is TRBJ2-1; the D gene could be TRBD1 or TRBD2 (6 bases each). Germline loops: CDR1 DFQATT, CDR2 SNEGSKA (reference sequence). The length of the CDR3 is 14 residues. The V end lost 0 bases, the J end lost 6 bases, and 12 bases lay between the germline ends. Written as DNA, the CDR3 is TGCAGTGCTAGAGATCGGAGGGGGAGCAATGAGCAGTTCTTC. This codes for CSARDRRGSNEQFF.

The sample holds a few counts of this clonotype. The V call is TRBV20-1, the J call TRBJ2-7; 8 bases fit TRBD2. After removal of 1 base from V and 3 bases from J, the junction contained 2 bases not matched to a gene. Per the germline V gene, CDR1 is DFQATT and CDR2 is SNEGSKA (reference sequence). The CDR3 has 13 residues. The CDR3 nucleotides read TGCAGTGCTAGAGCAGCGGGGGACTACGAGCAGTACTTC. Translation gives CSARAAGDYEQYF.

This clonotype was seen more than once but under ten times. The V and J genes are TRBV15 and TRBJ2-7; 9 bases align to TRBD1. In germline, CDR1 is LNHNV, CDR2 YYDKDF (reference sequence). The CDR3 runs to 16 residues. V was pared by 0 bases and J by 5 bases, with 8 bases of the junction left unmatched. The CDR3, as DNA: TGTGCCACCAGCAGAGATATGGGACAGGGTGTCCACGAGCAGTACTTC. Its protein product is CATSRDMGQGVHEQYF.

A few counts support this clonotype. The chain is built from TRBV28 and TRBJ1-6; D is unclear. Trimming removed 1 base from V and 7 bases from J, with 5 bases in between. Germline V gene data show CDR1 as MDHEN and CDR2 as SYDVKM. The CDR3 has 13 residues. CDR3 in DNA: TGTGCCAGCAGTTTATTTGGGAATTCACCCCTCCACTTT. This translates into CASSLFGNSPLHF.

This clonotype showed up just once. The chain recombines TRBV21-1 with TRBJ1-2; the table's D call, TRBD1, has no DNA check behind it. TRBV21-1 is termed a pseudogene. The CDR3 is made up of 17 amino acids. The CDR3 bases are TGTGCCAGCAGCAAAGCCACGGAACGGACAGGGGCTTATGGCTACACCTTC. Translating it yields CASSKATERTGAYGYTF.

V is TRBV3-1 and J is TRBJ2-7; 8 bases match TRBD2. The length of the CDR3 is 15 residues. CDR1 LGHDT and CDR2 YNNKEL come from the germline V gene (reference sequence). Losses at the gene ends were 2 bases for V and 4 bases for J; bases not matched to a gene: 7. CDR3 bases: TGTGCCAGCAGCCAAATGGCGGGGGGTACGTACGAGCAGTACTTC. Translation gives CASSQMAGGTYEQYF.

This clonotype occurred a few times. The V gene is TRBV28, the J gene TRBJ2-3; D call uncertain. Germline CDR1 and CDR2: MDHEN and SYDVKM. Trimming stripped 6 bases from V and 0 bases from J, with 10 bases between. CDR3 length: 14 residues. CDR3 residues: CASSRPGSTDTQYF. As DNA, the CDR3 is TGTGCCAGCAGCCGGCCGGGTAGCACAGATACGCAGTATTTT. The full variable domain, with the rest looked up from reference TRBV28 and TRBJ2-3, is DVKVTQSSRYLVKRTGEKVFLECVQDMDHENMFWYRQDPGLGLRLIYFSYDVKMKEKGDIPEGYSVSREKKERFSLILESASTNQTSMYLCASSRPGSTDTQYFGPGTRLTVL.

The chain carries TRBV6-4 and TRBJ2-1; D is unclear. The CDR3 has 13 residues. V was clipped by 3 bases and J by 5 bases, with 8 bases between them. Germline V gene lookup returns CDR1 MRHNA and CDR2 SNTAGT. The CDR3 DNA sequence: TGTGCCAGCAGTGAAGGCGGTCACAATGAGCAGTTCTTC. Translation gives CASSEGGHNEQFF.